The TCR beta chain under discussion was sequenced for a study of blood T cell repertoires in COVID-19. TCRdb's copy holds only in-frame clones and misses some; the assay was immunoSEQ multiplex PCR. The sample has 200,000 to 250,000 clones; more than 75% are singletons. The sequenced sample was PBMCs or T cells enriched from blood (not recorded which). The receptor was derived from a middle-aged man who had recovered from COVID-19.

The CDR3 reads CASSQGIGDSRREKLFF. The CDR3 DNA reads TGTGCCAGCAGCCAAGGTATTGGGGACAGCCGTCGGGAAAAACTGTTTTTT. This chain joins TRBV4-2 and TRBJ1-4; TRBD1 aligns across 7 bases. CDR3 length equals 17 residues. Germline CDR1 reads LGHNA; CDR2 reads YNFKEQ. Trimming took 1 base from V and 8 from J; bases not matched to a gene: 13.